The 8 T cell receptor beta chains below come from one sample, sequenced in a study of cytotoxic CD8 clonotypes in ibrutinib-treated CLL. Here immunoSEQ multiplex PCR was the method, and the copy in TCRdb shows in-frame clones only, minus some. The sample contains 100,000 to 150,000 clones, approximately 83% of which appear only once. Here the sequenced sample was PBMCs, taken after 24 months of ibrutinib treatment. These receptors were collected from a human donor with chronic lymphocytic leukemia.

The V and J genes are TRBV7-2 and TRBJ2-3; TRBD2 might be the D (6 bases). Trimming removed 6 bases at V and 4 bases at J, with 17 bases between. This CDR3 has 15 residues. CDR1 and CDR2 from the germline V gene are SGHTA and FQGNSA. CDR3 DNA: TGTGCCAGCAGGACGATAGCGGCTCGGTCAGATACGCAGTATTTT. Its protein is CASRTIAARSDTQYF.

The CDR3 sequence: CASSAGSYEQYF. As DNA, the CDR3 is TGTGCCAGCAGTGCAGGTAGCTACGAGCAGTACTTC. The V gene is TRBV6-1, the J gene TRBJ2-7; no clear D gene. Germline V gene data show CDR1 as MNHNS and CDR2 as SASEGT. There are 12 residues in the CDR3. The ends were cut back, 4 bases at V and 3 bases at J, with 7 bases in the middle.

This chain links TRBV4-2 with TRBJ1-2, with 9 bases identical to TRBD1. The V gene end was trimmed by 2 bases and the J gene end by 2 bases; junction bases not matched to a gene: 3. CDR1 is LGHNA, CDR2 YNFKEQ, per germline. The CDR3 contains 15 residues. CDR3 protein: CASSQTGTGNYGYTF. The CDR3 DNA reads TGTGCCAGCAGCCAAACCGGGACAGGGAACTATGGCTACACCTTC.

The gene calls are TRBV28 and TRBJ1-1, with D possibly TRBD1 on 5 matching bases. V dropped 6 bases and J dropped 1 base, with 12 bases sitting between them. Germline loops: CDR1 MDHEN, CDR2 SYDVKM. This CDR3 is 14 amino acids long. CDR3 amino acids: CASSRPTGNTEAFF. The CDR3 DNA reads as TGTGCCAGCAGCCGGCCTACAGGGAACACTGAAGCTTTCTTT.

For the CDR3, the DNA is TGTGCCAGCAGCTTAGGCGTTAGGGCGAACAATCAGCCCCAGCATTTT. Residues: CASSLGVRANNQPQHF. The chain has TRBV7-8 and TRBJ1-5; D uncertain. Between the trimmed V and J ends, which lost 1 base and 3 bases, there was a span of 13 bases. Germline-derived CDR1 and CDR2 are SGHVS and FQNEAQ. The CDR3 spans 16 residues.

In DNA, the CDR3 is TGTGCCAGTAGGGTAGGACAGAATCCAACCGGGGAGCTGTTTTTT. It translates to CASRVGQNPTGELFF. The gene calls are TRBV19 and TRBJ2-2; tentative D call: TRBD1 (6 bases). The germline gives CDR1 LNHDA, CDR2 SQIVND (reference sequence). V was clipped by 6 bases and J by 5 bases, with 16 bases between them. This CDR3 region has 15 residues.

The CDR3 region has the DNA TGTGCCAGCAGCCCAGGGGGTAGCACGGAGAGATTTTTT. This translates into CASSPGGSTERFF. This chain links TRBV7-2 with TRBJ2-2; 7 positions match TRBD1. Trimming removed 5 bases from V and 17 bases from J; junction bases left unmatched: 14. The germline V gene has CDR1 SGHTA and CDR2 FQGNSA. This CDR3 comprises 13 residues.

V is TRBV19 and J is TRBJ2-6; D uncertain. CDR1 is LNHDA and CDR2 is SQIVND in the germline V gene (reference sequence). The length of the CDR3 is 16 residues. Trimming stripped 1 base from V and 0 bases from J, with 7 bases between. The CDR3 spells CASSIVPSSGANVLTF. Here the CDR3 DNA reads TGTGCCAGTAGTATAGTGCCAAGCTCTGGGGCCAACGTCCTGACTTTC.